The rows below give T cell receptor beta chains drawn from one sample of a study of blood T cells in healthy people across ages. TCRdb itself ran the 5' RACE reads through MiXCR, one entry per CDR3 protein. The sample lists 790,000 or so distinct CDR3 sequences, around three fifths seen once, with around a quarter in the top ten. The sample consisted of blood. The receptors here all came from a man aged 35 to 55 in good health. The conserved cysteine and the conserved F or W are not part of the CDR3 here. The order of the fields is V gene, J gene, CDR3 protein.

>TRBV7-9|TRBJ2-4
ASRPLLTNPDEQY
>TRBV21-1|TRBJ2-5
ASSKGAGEWEQETQY
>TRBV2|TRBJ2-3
ASCSRVADTQY
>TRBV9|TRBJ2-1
ASSVVGTGGFNEQF
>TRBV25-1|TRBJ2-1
ASSGGHRSYNEQF
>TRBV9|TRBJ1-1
ASSVALMNTEAF
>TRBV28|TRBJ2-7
ASSPPLAGGPLEQY
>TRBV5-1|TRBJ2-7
ASRDTNYEQY
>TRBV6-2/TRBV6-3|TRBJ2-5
ASSYDSPRQY
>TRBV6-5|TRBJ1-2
ARTGQRRNYGYT
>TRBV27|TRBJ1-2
ASSSRRDRYGYT
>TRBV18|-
ASSLPGRNPYEQY
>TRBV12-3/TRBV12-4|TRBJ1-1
ASGRGGEGEAF
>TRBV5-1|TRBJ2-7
ASSLEQAPSEQY
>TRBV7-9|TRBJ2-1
ASSLGGGGEQF
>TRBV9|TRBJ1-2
ASGRAQGDLYGYT
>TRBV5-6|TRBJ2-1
ASNSLGVDYNEQF
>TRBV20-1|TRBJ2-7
SARLSSSGTREQY
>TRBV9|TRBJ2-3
ASSVGVWSGGGSSTDTQY
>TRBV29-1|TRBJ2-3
SVEDRIGTDTQY
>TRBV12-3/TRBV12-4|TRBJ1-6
ASTLQGSPLH
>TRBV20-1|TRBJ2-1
SARTPTGEGLGVQF
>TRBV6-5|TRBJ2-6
ASSSGPLRSGANVLT
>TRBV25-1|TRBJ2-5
ASSELAGGETQY
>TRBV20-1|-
SARSTEETQY
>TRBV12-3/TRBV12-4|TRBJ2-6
ASSLVGGHPSGANVLT
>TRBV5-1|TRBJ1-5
ASSGYRGQPQH
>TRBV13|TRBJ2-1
ASSLAGSGVNEQF
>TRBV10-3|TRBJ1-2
AISDGLSAEYYGYT
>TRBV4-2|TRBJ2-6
ASSQFTGRTDSGANVLT
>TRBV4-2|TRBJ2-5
ASSQVTSGSQQY
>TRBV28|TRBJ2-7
ASSRPPGMRDEQY
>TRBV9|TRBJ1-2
ASSADVGGRGYT
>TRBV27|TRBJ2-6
ASSIRDRGSGANVLT
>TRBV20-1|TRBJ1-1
SARPGHKLEAF
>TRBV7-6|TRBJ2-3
ATVILDTQY
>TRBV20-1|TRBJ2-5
SARDKGEAWWETQY
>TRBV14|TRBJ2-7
ASSQPPTSRQY
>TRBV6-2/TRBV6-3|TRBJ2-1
ASYPGGANRIEQF
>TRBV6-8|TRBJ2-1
ASSWDRGLYNEQF
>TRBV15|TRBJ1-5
ATSRDPTSNQPQH
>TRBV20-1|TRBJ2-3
SAREVAGGRRDTQY
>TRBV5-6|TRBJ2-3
ASSFKAGAHEDTQY
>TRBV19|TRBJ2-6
ASSSPSGANVPT
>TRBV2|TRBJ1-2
ASSVPSSMDGYT
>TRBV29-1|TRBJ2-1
SVEVGGDEQF
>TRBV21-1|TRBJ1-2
ASSTGGPSGYT
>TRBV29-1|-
SVEAGYEQY
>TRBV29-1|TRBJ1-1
SVVVSGFMNTEAF
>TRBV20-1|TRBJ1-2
SASISWSGYT
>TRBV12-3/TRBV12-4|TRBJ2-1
ASTFLLAPNNEQF
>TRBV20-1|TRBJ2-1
SADNSGGPNEQF
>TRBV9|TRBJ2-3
ASSGTSNLLTDTQY
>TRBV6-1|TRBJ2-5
ASSAEQRETQY
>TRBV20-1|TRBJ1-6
SARPAVGADNSPLH
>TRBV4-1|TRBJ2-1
ASSSRQGVYNEQF
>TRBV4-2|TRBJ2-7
ASSQGATGDYEQY
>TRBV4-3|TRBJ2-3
ASSQGGGTSGVNTQY
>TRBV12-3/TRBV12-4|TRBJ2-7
ASSRLAGIYEQY
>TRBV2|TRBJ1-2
ASKGGLGYT